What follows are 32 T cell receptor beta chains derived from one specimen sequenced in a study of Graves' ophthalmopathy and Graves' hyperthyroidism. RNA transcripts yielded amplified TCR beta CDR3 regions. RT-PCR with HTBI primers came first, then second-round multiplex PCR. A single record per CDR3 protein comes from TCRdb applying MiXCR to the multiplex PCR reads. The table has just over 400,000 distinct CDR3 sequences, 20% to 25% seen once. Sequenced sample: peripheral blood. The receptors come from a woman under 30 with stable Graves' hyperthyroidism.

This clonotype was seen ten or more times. The DNA for the CDR3 is TGTGCCAGCAAGTTTTTCCGGACAGGTTTGAACGAGCAGTACTTC. Translating gives CASKFFRTGLNEQYF. J is TRBJ2-7 and V is TRBV28, with 7 bases matching TRBD1. Trimming at V came to 7 bases and at J to 5 bases, leaving 14 bases not matched to a gene. CDR1 is MDHEN, CDR2 SYDVKM, per germline. CDR3 size: 15 residues.

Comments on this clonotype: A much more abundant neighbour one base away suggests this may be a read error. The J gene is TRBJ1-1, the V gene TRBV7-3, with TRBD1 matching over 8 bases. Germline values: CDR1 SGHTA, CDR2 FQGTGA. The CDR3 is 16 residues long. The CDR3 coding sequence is TGTGCCAGCAGCGTAACGGGGGGACAGGTAAACACTGAAGCTTTCTTT. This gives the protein CASSVTGGQVNTEAFF.

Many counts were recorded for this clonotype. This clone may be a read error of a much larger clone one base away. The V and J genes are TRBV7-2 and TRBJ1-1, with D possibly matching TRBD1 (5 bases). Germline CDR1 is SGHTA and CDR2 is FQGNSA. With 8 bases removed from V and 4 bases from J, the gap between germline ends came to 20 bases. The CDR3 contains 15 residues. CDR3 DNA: TGTGCCAGCGGCAAATACCAGGGTCCGGGCACTGAAGCTTTCTTT. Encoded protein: CASGKYQGPGTEAFF.

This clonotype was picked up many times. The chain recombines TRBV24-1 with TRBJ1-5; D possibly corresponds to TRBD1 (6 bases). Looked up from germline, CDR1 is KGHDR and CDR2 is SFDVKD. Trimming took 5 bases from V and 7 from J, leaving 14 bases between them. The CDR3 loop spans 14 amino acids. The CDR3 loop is CATSGAGEDQPQHF. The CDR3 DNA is TGTGCCACCAGTGGGGCAGGGGAAGACCAGCCCCAGCATTTT.

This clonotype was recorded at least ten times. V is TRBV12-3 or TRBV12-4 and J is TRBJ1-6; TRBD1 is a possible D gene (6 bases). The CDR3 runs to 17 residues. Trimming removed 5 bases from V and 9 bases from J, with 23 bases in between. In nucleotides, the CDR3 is TGTGCCAGCAGTCCATTGGGGGCGACGGGGGGAATTTCACCCCTCCACTTT. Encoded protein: CASSPLGATGGISPLHF.

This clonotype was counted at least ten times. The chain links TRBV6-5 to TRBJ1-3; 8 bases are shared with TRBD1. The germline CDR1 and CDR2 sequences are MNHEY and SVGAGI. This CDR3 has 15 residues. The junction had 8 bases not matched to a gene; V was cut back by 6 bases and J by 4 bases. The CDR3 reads CASSYGQGEGNTIYF. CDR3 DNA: TGTGCCAGCAGCTACGGACAGGGAGAGGGAAACACCATATATTTT.

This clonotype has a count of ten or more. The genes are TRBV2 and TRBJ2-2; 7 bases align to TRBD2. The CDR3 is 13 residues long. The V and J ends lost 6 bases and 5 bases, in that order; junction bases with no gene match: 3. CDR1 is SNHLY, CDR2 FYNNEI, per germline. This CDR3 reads CASSAGVTGELFF. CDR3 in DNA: TGTGCCAGCAGCGCGGGAGTAACCGGGGAGCTGTTTTTT.

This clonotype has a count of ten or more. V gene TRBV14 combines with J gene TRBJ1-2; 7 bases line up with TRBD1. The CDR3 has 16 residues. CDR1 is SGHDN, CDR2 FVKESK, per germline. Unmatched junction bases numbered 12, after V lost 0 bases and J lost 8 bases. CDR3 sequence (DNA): TGTGCCAGCAGCCAAGATTGGGGGACAGCGTTTTCGGGCTACACCTTC. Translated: CASSQDWGTAFSGYTF.

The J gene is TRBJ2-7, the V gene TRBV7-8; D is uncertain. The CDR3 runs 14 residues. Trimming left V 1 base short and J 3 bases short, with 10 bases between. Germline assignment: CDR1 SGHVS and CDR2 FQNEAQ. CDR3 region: CASSLGVSYYEQYF. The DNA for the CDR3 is TGTGCCAGCAGCTTAGGGGTGTCCTACTACGAGCAGTACTTC.

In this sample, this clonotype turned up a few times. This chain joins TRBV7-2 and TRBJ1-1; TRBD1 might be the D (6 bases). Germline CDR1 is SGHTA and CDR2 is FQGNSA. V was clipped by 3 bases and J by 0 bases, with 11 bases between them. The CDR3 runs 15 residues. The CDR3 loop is CASSFNRALNTEAFF. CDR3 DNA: TGTGCCAGCAGCTTCAACAGGGCCTTGAACACTGAAGCTTTCTTT.

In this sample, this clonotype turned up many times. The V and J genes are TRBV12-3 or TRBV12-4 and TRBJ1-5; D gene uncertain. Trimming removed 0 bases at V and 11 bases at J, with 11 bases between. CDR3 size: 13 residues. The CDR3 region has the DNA TGTGCCAGCAGTTTAGCAGGGAAAGTGTCCCAGCATTTT. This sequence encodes CASSLAGKVSQHF.

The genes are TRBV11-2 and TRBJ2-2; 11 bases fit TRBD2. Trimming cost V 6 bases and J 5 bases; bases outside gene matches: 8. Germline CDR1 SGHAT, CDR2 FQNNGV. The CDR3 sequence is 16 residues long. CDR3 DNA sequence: TGTGCCAGCAGACGTGGGACTAGCGGAATAACCGGGGAGCTGTTTTTT. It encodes CASRRGTSGITGELFF.

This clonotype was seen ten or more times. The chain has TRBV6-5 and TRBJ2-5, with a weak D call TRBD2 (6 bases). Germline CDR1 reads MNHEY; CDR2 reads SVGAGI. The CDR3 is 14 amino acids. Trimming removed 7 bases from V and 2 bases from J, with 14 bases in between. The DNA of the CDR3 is TGTGCCAGCATTAAGGGGACTGAGCAAGAGACCCAGTACTTC. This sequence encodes CASIKGTEQETQYF.

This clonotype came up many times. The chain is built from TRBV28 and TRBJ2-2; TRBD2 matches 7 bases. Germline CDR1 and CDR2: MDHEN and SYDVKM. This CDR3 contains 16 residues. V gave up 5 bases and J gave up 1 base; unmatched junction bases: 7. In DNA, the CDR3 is TGTGCCAGCAGTCCACGGGAGGCCGGGAACACCGGGGAGCTGTTTTTT. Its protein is CASSPREAGNTGELFF.

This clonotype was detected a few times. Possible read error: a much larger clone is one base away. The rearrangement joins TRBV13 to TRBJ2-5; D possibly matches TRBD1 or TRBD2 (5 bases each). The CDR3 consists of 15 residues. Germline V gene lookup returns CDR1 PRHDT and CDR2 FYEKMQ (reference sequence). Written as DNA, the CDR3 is TGTGCCAGCAGCCAACCGGGACGGCGGATAGAGACCCATTACTTC. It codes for CASSQPGRRIETHYF.

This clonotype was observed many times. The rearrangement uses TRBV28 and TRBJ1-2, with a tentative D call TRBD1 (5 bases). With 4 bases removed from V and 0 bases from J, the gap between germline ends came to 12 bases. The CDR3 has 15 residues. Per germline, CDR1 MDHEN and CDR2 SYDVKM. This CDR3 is CASSWGRDPNYGYTF. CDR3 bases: TGTGCCAGCAGTTGGGGCAGGGATCCTAACTATGGCTACACCTTC.

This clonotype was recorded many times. This CDR3 reads CASRGQSSQETQYF. The CDR3 coding sequence is TGCGCCAGCAGGGGACAGTCTTCCCAAGAGACCCAGTACTTC. The chain uses TRBV5-1 and TRBJ2-5; 7 bases are a match to TRBD1. This CDR3 spans 14 amino acids. Germline trimming cut 5 bases from V and 1 base from J; bases unmatched to any gene: 5. Germline-derived CDR1 and CDR2 are SGHRS and YFSETQ. Drawing the rest from reference TRBV5-1 and TRBJ2-5, the complete variable domain is KAGVTQTPRYLIKTRGQQVTLSCSPISGHRSVSWYQQTPGQGLQFLFEYFSETQRNKGNFPGRFSGRQFSNSRSEMNVSTLELGDSALYLCASRGQSSQETQYFGPGTRLLVL.

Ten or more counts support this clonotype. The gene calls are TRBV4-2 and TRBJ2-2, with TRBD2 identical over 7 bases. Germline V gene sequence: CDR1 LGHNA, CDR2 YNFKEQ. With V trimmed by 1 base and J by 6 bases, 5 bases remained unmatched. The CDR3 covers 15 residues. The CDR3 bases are TGTGCCAGCAGCCAAGGGACTAGATCCCCCGGGGAGCTGTTTTTT. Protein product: CASSQGTRSPGELFF.

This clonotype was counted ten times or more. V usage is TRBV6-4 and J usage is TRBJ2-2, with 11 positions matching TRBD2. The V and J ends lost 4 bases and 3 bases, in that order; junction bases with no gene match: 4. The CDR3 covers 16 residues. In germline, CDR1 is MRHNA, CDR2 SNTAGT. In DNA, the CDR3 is TGTGCCAGCAGTGCACTAGCGGGAGAGGACACCGGGGAGCTGTTTTTT. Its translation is CASSALAGEDTGELFF.

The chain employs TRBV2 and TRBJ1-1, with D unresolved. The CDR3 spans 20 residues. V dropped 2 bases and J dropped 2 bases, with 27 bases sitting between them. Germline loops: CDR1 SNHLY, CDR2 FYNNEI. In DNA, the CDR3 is TGTGCCAGCAGTGAAATTTGGGCGGGCACGCCGAGCTTAACAAACACTGAAGCTTTCTTT. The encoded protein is CASSEIWAGTPSLTNTEAFF.

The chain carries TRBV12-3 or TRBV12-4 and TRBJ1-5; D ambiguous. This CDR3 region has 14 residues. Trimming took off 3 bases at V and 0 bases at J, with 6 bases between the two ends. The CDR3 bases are TGTGCCAGCAGTTTTGAATTTAGCAATCAGCCCCAGCATTTT. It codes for CASSFEFSNQPQHF.

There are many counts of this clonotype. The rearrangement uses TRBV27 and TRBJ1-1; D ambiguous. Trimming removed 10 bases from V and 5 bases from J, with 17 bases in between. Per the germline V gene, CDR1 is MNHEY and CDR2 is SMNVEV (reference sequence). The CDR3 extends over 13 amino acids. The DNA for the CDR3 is TGTGCCACCCGACCGGTGGAAGAGACTGAAGCTTTCTTT. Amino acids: CATRPVEETEAFF.

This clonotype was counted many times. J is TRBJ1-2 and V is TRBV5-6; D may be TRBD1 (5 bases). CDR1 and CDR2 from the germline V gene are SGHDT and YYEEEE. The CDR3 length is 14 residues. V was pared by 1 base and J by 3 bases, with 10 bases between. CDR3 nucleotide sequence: TGTGCCAGCAGCTTGATTGGCAGGGACTATGGCTACACCTTC. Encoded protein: CASSLIGRDYGYTF.

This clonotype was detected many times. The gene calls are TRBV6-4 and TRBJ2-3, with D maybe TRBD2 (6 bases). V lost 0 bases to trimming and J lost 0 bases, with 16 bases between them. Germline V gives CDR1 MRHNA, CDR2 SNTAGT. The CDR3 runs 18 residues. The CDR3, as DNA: TGTGCCAGCAGTGACTCGGCGGGAAGGGGATCTAGCACAGATACGCAGTATTTT. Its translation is CASSDSAGRGSSTDTQYF.

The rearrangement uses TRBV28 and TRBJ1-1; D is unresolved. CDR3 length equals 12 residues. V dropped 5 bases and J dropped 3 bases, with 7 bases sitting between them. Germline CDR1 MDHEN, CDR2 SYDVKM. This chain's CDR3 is CASSVTDTEAFF. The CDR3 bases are TGTGCCAGCAGTGTGACGGACACTGAAGCTTTCTTT.

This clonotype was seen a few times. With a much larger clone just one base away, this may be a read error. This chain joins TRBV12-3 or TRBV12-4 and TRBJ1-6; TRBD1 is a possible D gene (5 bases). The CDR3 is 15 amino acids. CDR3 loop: CASSFRDWRNSHLHF. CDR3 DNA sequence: TGTGCCAGCAGTTTCAGGGATTGGCGGAATTCACACCTCCACTTT.

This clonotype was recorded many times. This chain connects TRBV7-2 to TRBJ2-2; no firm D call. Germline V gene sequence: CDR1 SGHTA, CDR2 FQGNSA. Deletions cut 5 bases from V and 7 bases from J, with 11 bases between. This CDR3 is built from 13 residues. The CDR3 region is CASSGPKGGELFF. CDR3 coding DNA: TGTGCCAGCAGCGGCCCGAAGGGCGGGGAGCTGTTTTTT.

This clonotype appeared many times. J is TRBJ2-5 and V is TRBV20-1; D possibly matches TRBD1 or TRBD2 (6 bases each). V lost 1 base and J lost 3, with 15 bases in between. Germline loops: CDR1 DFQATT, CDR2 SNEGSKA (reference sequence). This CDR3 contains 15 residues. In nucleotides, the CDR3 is TGCAGTGCTAGAGGGGGGGCTAGCGACAAAGAGACCCAGTACTTC. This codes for CSARGGASDKETQYF.

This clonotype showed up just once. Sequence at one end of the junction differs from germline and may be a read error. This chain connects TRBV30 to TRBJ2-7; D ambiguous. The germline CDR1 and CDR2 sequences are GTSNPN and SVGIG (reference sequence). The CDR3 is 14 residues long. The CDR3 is CARSSINGFYEQYF. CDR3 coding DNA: TGTGCCCGGAGTAGCATAAACGGTTTCTACGAGCAGTACTTC.

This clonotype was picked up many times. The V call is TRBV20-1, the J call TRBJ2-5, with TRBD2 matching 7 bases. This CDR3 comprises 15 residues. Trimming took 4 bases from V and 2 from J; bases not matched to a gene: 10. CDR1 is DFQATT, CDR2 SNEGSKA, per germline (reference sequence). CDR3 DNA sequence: TGCAGTGCTACTCTAGCGGAAAAAGCACAAGAGACCCAGTACTTC. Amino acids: CSATLAEKAQETQYF.

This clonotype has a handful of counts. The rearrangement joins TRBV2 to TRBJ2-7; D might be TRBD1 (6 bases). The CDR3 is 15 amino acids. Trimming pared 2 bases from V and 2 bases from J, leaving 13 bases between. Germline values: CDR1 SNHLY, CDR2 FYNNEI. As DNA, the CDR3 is TGTGCCAGCAGTGAATACAGGGCCGTTACCTACGAGCAGTACTTC. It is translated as CASSEYRAVTYEQYF.

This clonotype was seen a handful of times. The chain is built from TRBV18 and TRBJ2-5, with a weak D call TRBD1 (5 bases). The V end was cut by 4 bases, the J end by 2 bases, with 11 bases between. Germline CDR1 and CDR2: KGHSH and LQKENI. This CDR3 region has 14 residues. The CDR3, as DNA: TGTGCCAGCTCACAGGCAGGGCTGCAAGAGACCCAGTACTTC. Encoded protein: CASSQAGLQETQYF.